This T cell receptor beta chain stems from a study of shared clonotypes between healthy human individuals. CDR3 size: 13 residues. V was trimmed by 2 bases and J by 6 bases, leaving 11 bases between them. From germline, CDR1 is SGHRS and CDR2 YFSETQ. Per the original data handling: ImmunoSEQ output lacked quality scores and full-length reads, limiting matched filtering. The method was immunoSEQ multiplex PCR; TCRdb's version includes in-frame clones alone and lacks a portion of them. The V and J calls and clone size are taken from that table; D and trimming were inferred from the DNA. The sample holds about 1.1 million clones, about 72% seen once.

V gene TRBV5-1 combines with J gene TRBJ1-1; weak D call: TRBD1 (5 bases). Sequenced: memory CD4+ T cells from PBMCs. The subset is: CD45RA-negative fraction. The source of this sequence is a man aged 18 to 35 in good health. Some clones in this sample may be carry-over from other donors' samples. In nucleotides, the CDR3 is TGCGCCAGCAGCTTTGGGGGTATCCCTGAAGCTTTCTTT. It encodes CASSFGGIPEAFF. The whole variable domain, filled in from reference TRBV5-1 and TRBJ1-1, reads KAGVTQTPRYLIKTRGQQVTLSCSPISGHRSVSWYQQTPGQGLQFLFEYFSETQRNKGNFPGRFSGRQFSNSRSEMNVSTLELGDSALYLCASSFGGIPEAFFGQGTRLTVV.